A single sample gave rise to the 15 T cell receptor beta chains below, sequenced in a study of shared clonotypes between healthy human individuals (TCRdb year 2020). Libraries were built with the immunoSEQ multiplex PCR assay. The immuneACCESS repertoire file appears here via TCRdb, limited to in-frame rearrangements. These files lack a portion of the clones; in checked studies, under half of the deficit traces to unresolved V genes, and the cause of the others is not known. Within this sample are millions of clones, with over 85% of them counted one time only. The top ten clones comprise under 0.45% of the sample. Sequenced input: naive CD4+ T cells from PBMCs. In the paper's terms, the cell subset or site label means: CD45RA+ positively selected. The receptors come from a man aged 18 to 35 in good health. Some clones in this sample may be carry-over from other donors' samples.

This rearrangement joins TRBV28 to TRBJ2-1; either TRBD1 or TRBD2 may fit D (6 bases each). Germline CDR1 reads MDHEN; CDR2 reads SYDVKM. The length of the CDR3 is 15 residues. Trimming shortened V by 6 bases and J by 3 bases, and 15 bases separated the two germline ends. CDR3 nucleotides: TGTGCCAGCAGGAAGGGGGGACTCCTCTACAATGAGCAGTTCTTC. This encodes CASRKGGLLYNEQFF.

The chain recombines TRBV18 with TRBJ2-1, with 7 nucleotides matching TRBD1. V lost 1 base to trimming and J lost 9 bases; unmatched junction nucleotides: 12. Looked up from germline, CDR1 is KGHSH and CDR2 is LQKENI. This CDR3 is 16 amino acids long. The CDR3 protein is CASSPLRTGAGTEQFF. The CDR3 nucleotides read TGTGCCAGCTCACCACTACGAACAGGGGCAGGGACTGAGCAGTTCTTC.

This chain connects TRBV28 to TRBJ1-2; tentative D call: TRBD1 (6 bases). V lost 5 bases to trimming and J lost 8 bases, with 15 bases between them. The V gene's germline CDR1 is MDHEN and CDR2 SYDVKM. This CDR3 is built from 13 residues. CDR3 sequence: CASSGRGRGGYTF. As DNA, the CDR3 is TGTGCCAGCAGTGGCAGGGGCAGAGGCGGCTACACCTTC.

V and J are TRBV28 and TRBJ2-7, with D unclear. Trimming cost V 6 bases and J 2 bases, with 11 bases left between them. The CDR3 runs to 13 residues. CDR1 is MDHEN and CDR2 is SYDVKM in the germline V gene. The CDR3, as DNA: TGTGCCAGCAGGGAAGAGCGAACCTACGAGCAGTACTTC. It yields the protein CASREERTYEQYF.

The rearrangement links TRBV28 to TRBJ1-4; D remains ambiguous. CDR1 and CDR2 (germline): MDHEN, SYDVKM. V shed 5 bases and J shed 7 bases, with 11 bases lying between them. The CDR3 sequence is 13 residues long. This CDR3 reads CASSPIRGEKLFF. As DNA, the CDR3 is TGTGCCAGCAGTCCTATACGTGGTGAAAAACTGTTTTTT. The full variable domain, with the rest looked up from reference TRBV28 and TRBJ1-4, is DVKVTQSSRYLVKRTGEKVFLECVQDMDHENMFWYRQDPGLGLRLIYFSYDVKMKEKGDIPEGYSVSREKKERFSLILESASTNQTSMYLCASSPIRGEKLFFGSGTQLSVL.

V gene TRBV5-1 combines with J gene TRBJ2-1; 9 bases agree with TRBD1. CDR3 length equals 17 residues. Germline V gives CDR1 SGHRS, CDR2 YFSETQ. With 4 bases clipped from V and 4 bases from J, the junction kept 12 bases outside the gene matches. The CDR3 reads CASSPSDPGTGYNEQFF. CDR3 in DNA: TGCGCCAGCAGCCCGTCTGACCCCGGGACAGGGTACAATGAGCAGTTCTTC.

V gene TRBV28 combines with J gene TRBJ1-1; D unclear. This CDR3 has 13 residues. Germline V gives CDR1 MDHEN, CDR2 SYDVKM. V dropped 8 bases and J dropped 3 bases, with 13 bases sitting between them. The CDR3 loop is CASLGPRDTEAFF. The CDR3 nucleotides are TGTGCCAGCCTCGGGCCGAGAGACACTGAAGCTTTCTTT.

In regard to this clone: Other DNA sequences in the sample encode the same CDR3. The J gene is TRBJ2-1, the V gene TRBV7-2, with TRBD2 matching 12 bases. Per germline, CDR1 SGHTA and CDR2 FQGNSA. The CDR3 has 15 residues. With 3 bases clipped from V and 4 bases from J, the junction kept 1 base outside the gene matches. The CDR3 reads CASSLGLAGYNEQFF. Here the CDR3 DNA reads TGTGCCAGCAGCTTGGGACTAGCGGGTTACAATGAGCAGTTCTTC.

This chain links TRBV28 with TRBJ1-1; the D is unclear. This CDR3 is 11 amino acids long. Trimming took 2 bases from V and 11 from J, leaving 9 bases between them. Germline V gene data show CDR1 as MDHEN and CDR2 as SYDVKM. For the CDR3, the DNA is TGTGCCAGCAGTTTAACGGATCGGGCTTTCTTT. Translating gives CASSLTDRAFF.

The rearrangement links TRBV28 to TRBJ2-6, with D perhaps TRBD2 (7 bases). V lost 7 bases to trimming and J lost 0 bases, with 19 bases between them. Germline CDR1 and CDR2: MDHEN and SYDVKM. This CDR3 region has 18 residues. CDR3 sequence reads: CASTSGGQNPSGANVLTF. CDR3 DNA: TGTGCCAGCACCTCGGGGGGCCAGAACCCCTCTGGGGCCAACGTCCTGACTTTC. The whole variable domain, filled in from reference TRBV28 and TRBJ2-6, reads DVKVTQSSRYLVKRTGEKVFLECVQDMDHENMFWYRQDPGLGLRLIYFSYDVKMKEKGDIPEGYSVSREKKERFSLILESASTNQTSMYLCASTSGGQNPSGANVLTFGAGSRLTVL.

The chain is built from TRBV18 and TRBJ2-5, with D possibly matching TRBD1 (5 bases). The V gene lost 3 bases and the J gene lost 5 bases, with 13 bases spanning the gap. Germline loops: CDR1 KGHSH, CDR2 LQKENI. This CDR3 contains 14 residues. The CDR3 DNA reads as TGTGCCAGCTCACCGTACCCCAGGGATGAGACCCAGTACTTC. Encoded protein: CASSPYPRDETQYF.

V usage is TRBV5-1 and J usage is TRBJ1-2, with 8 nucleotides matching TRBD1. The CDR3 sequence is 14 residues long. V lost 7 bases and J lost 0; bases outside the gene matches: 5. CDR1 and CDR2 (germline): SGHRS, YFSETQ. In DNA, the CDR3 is TGCGCCAGCGGGCAGGGGGCCCCTAACTATGGCTACACCTTC. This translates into CASGQGAPNYGYTF.

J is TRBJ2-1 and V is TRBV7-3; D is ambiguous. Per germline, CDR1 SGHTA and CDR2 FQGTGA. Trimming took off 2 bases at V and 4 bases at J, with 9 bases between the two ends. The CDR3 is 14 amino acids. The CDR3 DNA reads TGTGCCAGCAGCTTACTAGAAGGGTACAATGAGCAGTTCTTC. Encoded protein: CASSLLEGYNEQFF.

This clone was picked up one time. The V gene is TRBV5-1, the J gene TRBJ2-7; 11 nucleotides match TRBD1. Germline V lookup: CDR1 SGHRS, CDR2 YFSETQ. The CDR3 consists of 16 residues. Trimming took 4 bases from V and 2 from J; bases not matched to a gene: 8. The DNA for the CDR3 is TGCGCCAGCAGCCCTAACCCGGGACAGGGGGCCTACGAGCAGTACTTC. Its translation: CASSPNPGQGAYEQYF.

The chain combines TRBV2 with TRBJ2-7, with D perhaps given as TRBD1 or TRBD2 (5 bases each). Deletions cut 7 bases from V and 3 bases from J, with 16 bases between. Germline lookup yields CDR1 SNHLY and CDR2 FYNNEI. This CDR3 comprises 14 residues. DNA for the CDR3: TGTGCCAGCACCGCCCTTGGGGGAGACTACGAGCAGTACTTC. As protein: CASTALGGDYEQYF.